Listed below are T cell receptor beta chains from one sample, sequenced in a study of blood T cell repertoires in COVID-19. Sequenced by immunoSEQ multiplex PCR; TCRdb stores in-frame clones only, minus some. The data show 150,000 to 200,000 clones, with roughly 90% seen just once and approximately 0.8% held by the top ten. Sequencing input: PBMCs or T cells enriched from blood (not recorded which). All receptors derive from a woman between 18 and 29 years old who had recovered from COVID-19. The CDR3 runs from the conserved cysteine through the conserved F or W. A D gene is named only where the DNA matches it firmly. Rows give clone size only sometimes, using once, few, many, or a class for an expanded clone.

J gene	V gene	clone size	D gene	CDR3 protein	CDR3 DNA
TRBJ1-5	TRBV25-1	.	TRBD1	CASSDETGGNQPQHF	TGTGCCAGCAGTGACGAGACAGGGGGAAACCAGCCCCAGCATTTT
TRBJ2-1	TRBV18	.	TRBD2	CASLAALGNNEQFF	TGTGCCAGCCTAGCGGCCCTGGGGAACAATGAGCAGTTCTTC
TRBJ2-7	TRBV7-9	once	.	CASSLGGPGSYEQYF	TGTGCCAGCAGCTTAGGGGGCCCAGGCTCCTACGAGCAGTACTTC
TRBJ2-7	TRBV5-5	.	.	CASSLAYFYEQYF	TGTGCCAGCAGCTTGGCCTACTTCTACGAGCAGTACTTC
TRBJ2-7	TRBV5-1	.	TRBD2	CASSLGLAGGYEQYF	TGCGCCAGCAGCTTGGGGCTAGCGGGAGGATACGAGCAGTACTTC
TRBJ2-7	TRBV27	.	TRBD2	CASRGLADYEQYF	TGTGCCAGCAGGGGACTAGCAGACTACGAGCAGTACTTC
TRBJ2-3	TRBV29-1	.	.	CSVDTFRGTDTQYF	TGCAGCGTCGATACCTTTAGAGGGACAGATACGCAGTATTTT
TRBJ2-2	TRBV28	once	.	CASSLGRRNTGELFF	TGTGCCAGCAGTTTGGGCAGGCGGAACACCGGGGAGCTGTTTTTT
TRBJ2-7	TRBV5-1	.	.	CASSLIEGNEQYF	TGCGCCAGCAGTTTAATTGAGGGCAACGAGCAGTACTTC
TRBJ1-1	TRBV12-3/TRBV12-4	.	.	CASEGVSTEAFF	TGTGCCAGCGAGGGGGTGAGCACTGAAGCTTTCTTT
TRBJ2-3	TRBV9	.	.	CASSAVAGTDTQYF	TGTGCCAGCAGCGCCGTGGCGGGCACAGATACGCAGTATTTT
TRBJ2-1	TRBV15	once	TRBD2	CATRIRTSGRWSSYNEQFF	TGTGCCACCAGGATCCGGACTAGCGGGAGGTGGAGCTCCTACAATGAGCAGTTCTTC
TRBJ2-5	TRBV12-5	.	.	CASGLVAMGGKETQYF	TGTGCTAGTGGTTTGGTAGCGATGGGCGGGAAAGAGACCCAGTACTTC
TRBJ2-1	TRBV4-2	.	.	CASSQDQPETYNEQFF	TGTGCCAGCAGCCAAGATCAACCGGAGACTTACAATGAGCAGTTCTTC
TRBJ2-1	TRBV28	.	.	CASSLAGPSINEQFF	TGTGCCAGCAGTTTGGCGGGACCCAGCATCAATGAGCAGTTCTTC
TRBJ2-7	TRBV3-1/TRBV3-2	.	TRBD2	CASSQTSGLAGTYEQYF	TGTGCCAGCAGCCAGACGTCGGGGCTAGCGGGAACCTACGAGCAGTACTTC
TRBJ2-5	TRBV5-6	.	.	CASSYITGRQTQYF	TGTGCCAGCAGTTACATTACAGGGAGACAGACCCAGTACTTC
TRBJ2-1	TRBV27	.	TRBD1	CASSTNRGAEQFF	TGTGCCAGCAGTACCAACAGGGGGGCTGAGCAGTTCTTC
TRBJ2-1	TRBV3-1/TRBV3-2	.	.	CASSQDLAASYNEQFF	TGTGCCAGCAGCCAAGATCTGGCGGCCTCCTACAATGAGCAGTTCTTC
TRBJ2-1	TRBV3-1/TRBV3-2	once	.	CASSQGTGWGEQFF	TGTGCCAGCAGCCAGGGGACTGGCTGGGGGGAGCAGTTCTTC
TRBJ2-7	TRBV28	.	.	CASSWGGANYEQYF	TGTGCCAGCAGTTGGGGCGGAGCAAACTACGAGCAGTACTTC
TRBJ1-6	TRBV29-1	once	.	CSVDSPYNSPLHF	TGCAGCGTTGACAGTCCCTATAATTCACCCCTCCACTTT
TRBJ2-1	TRBV5-1	.	TRBD2	CASSLVGGPYNEQFF	TGCGCCAGCAGCTTGGTGGGAGGGCCTTACAATGAGCAATTCTTC
TRBJ2-2	TRBV7-9	.	.	CASSPNLKETGELFF	TGTGCCAGCAGCCCAAACCTAAAAGAGACCGGGGAGCTGTTTTTT
TRBJ1-2	TRBV9	once	.	CASSVRNYGYTF	TGTGCCAGCAGCGTGAGGAACTATGGCTACACCTTC
TRBJ2-6	TRBV9	.	TRBD1	CASTLGQGALGGANVLTF	TGTGCCAGCACCCTGGGACAGGGGGCGCTGGGTGGGGCCAACGTCCTGACTTTC
TRBJ2-3	TRBV21-1	.	.	CASSKFYHRGLAVTDTQYF	TGTGCCAGCAGCAAATTCTATCACCGCGGACTAGCGGTCACAGATACGCAGTATTTT
TRBJ2-7	TRBV28	.	TRBD2	CAALVGYRGDEQYF	TGTGCCGCCCTGGTTGGCTACCGGGGGGACGAGCAGTACTTC
TRBJ2-1	TRBV18	.	.	CASSPRELSNEQFF	TGTGCCAGCTCACCACGGGAGTTGAGTAATGAGCAGTTCTTC
TRBJ2-3	TRBV7-2	.	TRBD1	CASSLATGDADTQYF	TGTGCCAGCAGCTTAGCGACAGGGGATGCAGATACGCAGTATTTT
TRBJ2-7	TRBV4-2	.	.	CASSQDSLDIHF	TGTGCCAGCAGCCAAGATTCTCTCGACATCCACTTC
TRBJ2-3	TRBV25-1	.	.	CASSDYRVEDTQYF	TGTGCCAGCAGTGATTACAGGGTCGAAGATACGCAGTATTTT
TRBJ1-6	TRBV19	.	.	CASSTRSGGYNSPLHF	TGTGCCAGTAGTACAAGGTCCGGGGGCTATAATTCACCCCTCCACTTT
TRBJ2-7	TRBV7-9	.	TRBD1	CASSPGGLEQYF	TGTGCCAGCAGCCCAGGGGGCCTCGAGCAGTACTTC